These 25 T cell receptor beta chains were all obtained from the same sample, sequenced in a study of radiotherapy plus CTLA-4 blockade in lung cancer. Repertoires were generated with immunoSEQ multiplex PCR, while TCRdb's copy carries only in-frame clones and drops some. Here the sample spans tens of thousands of clones, 78% being singletons. This material consisted of peripheral blood, taken from a patient treated with radiotherapy plus ipilimumab. These receptors were collected from a human donor with non-small cell lung cancer whose response to radiotherapy plus ipilimumab could not be evaluated. Some clones in this sample may be carry-over from other donors' samples.

V and J are TRBV30 and TRBJ1-2; D is unresolved. Germline lookup yields CDR1 GTSNPN and CDR2 SVGIG (reference sequence). CDR3 length equals 13 residues. V was clipped by 1 base and J by 5 bases, with 11 bases between them. CDR3 in amino acids: CAWSGLHRYGYTF. CDR3 in DNA: TGTGCCTGGAGTGGCCTTCACCGGTATGGCTACACCTTC.

This clone was recorded only once. This rearrangement joins TRBV2 to TRBJ2-7; the D gene is possibly TRBD2 (6 bases). Deletions cut 4 bases from V and 0 bases from J, with 16 bases between. Per the germline V gene, CDR1 is SNHLY and CDR2 is FYNNEI. The CDR3 has 16 amino acids. The chain's CDR3 is CASSAGAGPSSYEQYF. Here the CDR3 DNA reads TGTGCCAGCAGTGCCGGAGCGGGCCCTAGCTCCTACGAGCAGTACTTC.

The chain uses TRBV9 and TRBJ1-4; weak D call: TRBD1 (6 bases). This CDR3 comprises 18 residues. Germline V gives CDR1 SGDLS, CDR2 YYNGEE. V shed 0 bases and J shed 3 bases, with 18 bases lying between them. The CDR3 DNA reads as TGTGCCAGCAGCGTAGGATCGAGCGGGGGCGGAGCTAATGAAAAACTGTTTTTT. Amino acids: CASSVGSSGGGANEKLFF.

Only a few counts were recorded for this clone. The chain uses TRBV7-8 and TRBJ1-2; a possible D gene is TRBD1 (6 bases). CDR1 is SGHVS, CDR2 FQNEAQ, per germline. CDR3 size: 15 residues. With 2 bases removed from V and 8 bases from J, the gap between germline ends came to 18 bases. The CDR3 DNA reads TGTGCCAGCAGCTTAAATTTAATGGGGGCTGGCGGCTACACCTTC. Encoded protein: CASSLNLMGAGGYTF.

The chain links TRBV4-2 to TRBJ2-3; 10 bases map to TRBD2. V lost 0 bases, J lost 4 bases, and 4 bases stayed unmatched. In germline, CDR1 is LGHNA, CDR2 YNFKEQ. This CDR3 region has 16 residues. In DNA form, the CDR3 reads TGTGCCAGCAGCCAAGAGGCTAGCGGGGGCCCAGATACGCAGTATTTT. Amino acid sequence: CASSQEASGGPDTQYF.

This chain joins TRBV19 and TRBJ1-2, with no clear D. V dropped 0 bases and J dropped 6 bases, with 11 bases sitting between them. CDR3 length: 14 residues. The germline CDR1 and CDR2 sequences are LNHDA and SQIVND (reference sequence). DNA for the CDR3: TGTGCCAGTAGTATAGATAGGAGGGCGGATGGCTACACCTTC. It translates to CASSIDRRADGYTF.

This clone was counted a few times. The chain uses TRBV27 and TRBJ2-1; 7 nucleotides line up with TRBD1. This CDR3 is built from 14 residues. Unmatched junction bases numbered 1, after V lost 5 bases and J lost 0 bases. In germline, CDR1 is MNHEY, CDR2 SMNVEV (reference sequence). CDR3 sequence reads: CASSGDSSYNEQFF. The DNA for the CDR3 is TGTGCCAGCAGTGGGGACAGCTCCTACAATGAGCAGTTCTTC.

The J gene is TRBJ2-5, the V gene TRBV7-9, with D perhaps matching TRBD1 (6 bases). CDR1 is SEHNR, CDR2 FQNEAQ, per germline (reference sequence). Between the trimmed V and J ends, which lost 4 bases and 9 bases, there was a span of 18 bases. CDR3 size: 14 residues. The CDR3 DNA reads TGTGCCAGCAGCTCGTGGGGGAAGGGGGAGCCCCAGTACTTC. This codes for CASSSWGKGEPQYF.

The CDR3 reads CSVGGAAGGTDTQYF. The CDR3 coding sequence is TGCAGCGTTGGGGGGGCGGCAGGGGGGACAGATACGCAGTATTTT. The chain uses TRBV29-1 and TRBJ2-3, with a tentative D call TRBD1 (7 bases). CDR3 length: 15 residues. V lost 4 bases to trimming and J lost 3 bases, with 17 bases between them. CDR1 and CDR2 (germline): SQVTM, ANQGSEA.

V usage is TRBV5-1 and J usage is TRBJ1-2; a possible D gene is TRBD1 (5 bases). This CDR3 has 14 amino acids. CDR1 and CDR2 (germline): SGHRS, YFSETQ. Trimming removed 4 bases from V and 4 bases from J, with 14 bases in between. CDR3 amino acids: CASSSGTASYGYTF. In nucleotides, the CDR3 is TGCGCCAGCAGCAGCGGGACGGCGAGCTATGGCTACACCTTC.

Comment on this clone: In the same sample, other DNA sequences code for this CDR3. The chain uses TRBV19 and TRBJ1-1, with a possible D match to TRBD1 (6 bases). This CDR3 contains 11 residues. The V end lost 7 bases, the J end lost 8 bases, and 11 bases lay between the germline ends. The germline V gene has CDR1 LNHDA and CDR2 SQIVND (reference sequence). CDR3 protein: CASKGVGEAFF. Here the CDR3 DNA reads TGTGCCAGTAAGGGGGTCGGAGAAGCTTTCTTT.

This clone occurred a few times. The genes are TRBV19 and TRBJ1-4; 7 bases line up with TRBD1. Germline V gives CDR1 LNHDA, CDR2 SQIVND (reference sequence). J gave up 3 bases and V 6 bases, and 10 bases lay outside the gene matches. This CDR3 has 16 residues. This chain's CDR3 is CASRTLPGQPNEKLFF. CDR3 in DNA: TGTGCCAGTAGGACGCTACCGGGACAGCCTAATGAAAAACTGTTTTTT. The complete variable domain, with remaining parts taken from reference TRBV19 and TRBJ1-4, reads DGGITQSPKYLFRKEGQNVTLSCEQNLNHDAMYWYRQDPGQGLRLIYYSQIVNDFQKGDIAEGYSVSREKKESFPLTVTSAQKNPTAFYLCASRTLPGQPNEKLFFGSGTQLSVL.

This clone is deemed medium-sized. This chain connects TRBV25-1 to TRBJ2-7; weak D call: TRBD1 (6 bases). There are 16 residues in the CDR3. Germline V gene lookup returns CDR1 MGHDK and CDR2 SYGVNS. Trimming removed 2 bases at V and 3 bases at J, with 17 bases between. CDR3 protein: CASSEGWAGEGYEQYF. In DNA form, the CDR3 reads TGTGCCAGCAGTGAAGGTTGGGCAGGGGAAGGCTACGAGCAGTACTTC.

This clone has only one observation. This chain uses TRBV27 with TRBJ2-7; tentative D call: TRBD2 (6 bases). V was clipped by 5 bases and J by 3 bases, with 17 bases between them. The CDR3 consists of 15 residues. Germline V gene data show CDR1 as MNHEY and CDR2 as SMNVEV (reference sequence). The CDR3, as DNA: TGTGCCAGCAGTCCACGCCAGGGAGGCAACTACGAGCAGTACTTC. Amino acid sequence: CASSPRQGGNYEQYF.

Here the CDR3 DNA reads TGTGCCAGCAGCTACGCCGGAGGCAATCAGCCCCAGCATTTT. Translated, it gives CASSYAGGNQPQHF. The chain couples TRBV6-6 to TRBJ1-5; D is undetermined. The V gene's germline CDR1 is MNHNY and CDR2 SVGAGI (reference sequence). The CDR3 sequence is 14 residues long. Trimming removed 6 bases from V and 2 bases from J, with 11 bases in between.

V usage is TRBV9 and J usage is TRBJ2-5; D may be TRBD1 (5 bases). CDR3 length: 15 residues. The V gene's germline CDR1 is SGDLS and CDR2 YYNGEE. Trimming took 0 bases from V and 4 from J, leaving 13 bases between them. CDR3 in DNA: TGTGCCAGCAGCGTAGCGTTGGGGCCCGGAGAGACCCAGTACTTC. Protein sequence: CASSVALGPGETQYF. The full variable domain, with the rest looked up from reference TRBV9 and TRBJ2-5, is DSGVTQTPKHLITATGQRVTLRCSPRSGDLSVYWYQQSLDQGLQFLIQYYNGEERAKGNILERFSAQQFPDLHSELNLSSLELGDSALYFCASSVALGPGETQYFGPGTRLLVL.

The V gene is TRBV4-1, the J gene TRBJ2-7; 10 bases line up with TRBD1. The J segment lost 0 bases and the V segment lost 3 bases, leaving 5 bases of the junction unmatched. This CDR3 spans 16 amino acids. The V gene's germline CDR1 is MGHRA and CDR2 YSYEKL. The CDR3 is CASSQGQGRSSYEQYF. Written as DNA, the CDR3 is TGCGCCAGCAGCCAGGGACAGGGGCGCAGCTCCTACGAGCAGTACTTC.

The V and J genes are TRBV19 and TRBJ2-3, with 11 bases aligning to TRBD2. This CDR3 region has 16 residues. Trimming took 5 bases from V and 8 from J; bases not matched to a gene: 12. Germline CDR1 and CDR2: LNHDA and SQIVND (reference sequence). The CDR3 DNA follows: TGTGCCAGTAGTCCCCCCGGGACTAGCGGTAGGTTTACGCAGTATTTT. This encodes CASSPPGTSGRFTQYF.

The gene calls are TRBV7-2 and TRBJ1-2, with 8 bases identical to TRBD1. J gave up 4 bases and V 5 bases, and 3 bases lay outside the gene matches. The CDR3 is made up of 13 amino acids. Germline CDR1 is SGHTA and CDR2 is FQGNSA. CDR3 bases: TGTGCCAGCAGCAGGACAGGGCGCTATGGCTACACCTTC. It translates to CASSRTGRYGYTF.

This chain uses TRBV28 with TRBJ2-2; a weak D match, TRBD2 (6 bases). This CDR3 has 16 residues. Germline CDR1 MDHEN, CDR2 SYDVKM. V was clipped by 4 bases and J by 4 bases, with 16 bases between them. The CDR3: CASSSGGAGFTGELFF. CDR3 nucleotide sequence: TGTGCCAGCAGTTCAGGAGGAGCGGGTTTCACCGGGGAGCTGTTTTTT.

This clone has just a few counts. The rearrangement links TRBV6-6 to TRBJ1-6; no clear D. CDR3 size: 13 residues. Germline assignment: CDR1 MNHNY and CDR2 SVGAGI (reference sequence). Between the trimmed V and J ends, which lost 0 bases and 12 bases, there was a span of 9 bases. CDR3 sequence reads: CASSYSPPGPLHF. DNA for the CDR3: TGTGCCAGCAGTTACTCTCCCCCGGGACCCCTCCACTTT.

The rearrangement joins TRBV28 to TRBJ1-1; D not resolved. The CDR3 loop spans 15 amino acids. Germline-derived CDR1 and CDR2 are MDHEN and SYDVKM. The V and J ends lost 3 bases and 2 bases respectively, with 13 bases between them. DNA of the CDR3: TGTGCCAGCAGTTTCCCTGCCGACTTCAACACTGAAGCTTTCTTT. It codes for CASSFPADFNTEAFF.

The chain carries TRBV5-1 and TRBJ2-7; the D gene is possibly TRBD2 (6 bases). The V end was cut by 10 bases, the J end by 2 bases, with 16 bases between. CDR1 and CDR2 (germline): SGHRS, YFSETQ. The CDR3 covers 13 residues. The CDR3 sequence: CASSSGVTYEQYF. For the CDR3, the DNA is TGCGCCTCCAGCTCGGGGGTCACCTACGAGCAGTACTTC.

The chain joins TRBV6-5 to TRBJ2-7, with 9 positions matching TRBD2. The CDR3 has 13 residues. Germline V gives CDR1 MNHEY, CDR2 SVGAGI. V lost 6 bases, J lost 5 bases, and 5 bases stayed unmatched. The CDR3 DNA reads TGTGCCAGCAGCGTAGCGGGAGTCAACGAGCAGTACTTC. Its protein product is CASSVAGVNEQYF.

J is TRBJ2-5 and V is TRBV5-1, with 8 bases aligning to TRBD1. The V gene's germline CDR1 is SGHRS and CDR2 YFSETQ. The V segment lost 6 bases and the J segment 5 bases; nucleotides outside the gene matches: 9. There are 14 residues in the CDR3. CDR3 loop: CASTSQGAGETQYF. As DNA, the CDR3 is TGCGCCAGCACCTCTCAGGGGGCTGGGGAGACCCAGTACTTC.